Shown below are 28 T cell receptor beta chains from a single sample sequenced in a study of OX40 agonist ivuxolimab in advanced cancers. Produced via immunoSEQ multiplex PCR; TCRdb's table is partial and in-frame only. The data contain tens of thousands of clones, 80% to 95% of them singletons. The specimen was CD4+ or CD8+ T cells sorted from blood, collected in a trial of the OX40 agonist ivuxolimab. The receptor set was obtained from an adult with an advanced solid tumor such as melanoma, head and neck, liver or kidney cancer.

V gene TRBV29-1 combines with J gene TRBJ1-2; 7 nucleotides agree with TRBD1. The germline V gene has CDR1 SQVTM and CDR2 ANQGSEA. V dropped 2 bases and J dropped 4; count of bases not matched to a gene: 7. CDR3 size: 14 residues. The CDR3 here is CSVEPGQSFYGYTF. DNA of the CDR3: TGCAGCGTTGAACCGGGACAGAGCTTCTATGGCTACACCTTC.

The rearrangement joins TRBV10-2 to TRBJ2-7, with no clear D. Between the trimmed V and J ends, which lost 2 bases and 4 bases, there was a span of 6 bases. The CDR3 sequence is 12 residues long. Germline-derived CDR1 and CDR2 are WSHSY and SAAADI. CDR3 in DNA: TGCGCCAGCAGTGAGACCAGTTACGAGCAGTACTTC. This gives the protein CASSETSYEQYF.

V and J are TRBV18 and TRBJ1-1; 8 bases line up with TRBD1. This CDR3 has 15 amino acids. The junction had 6 bases not matched to a gene; V was cut back by 6 bases and J by 0 bases. Germline V gene sequence: CDR1 KGHSH, CDR2 LQKENI. The CDR3 coding sequence is TGTGCCAGCTCCCTCCCGGACAGGGTGAACACTGAAGCTTTCTTT. Amino acids: CASSLPDRVNTEAFF.

The chain links TRBV12-5 to TRBJ2-2; D is undetermined. V shed 6 bases and J shed 2 bases, with 4 bases lying between them. Germline CDR1 reads LGHNT; CDR2 reads FRNRAP. CDR3 length: 12 residues. The CDR3 coding sequence is TGTGCTAGTGGCCACAACACCGGGGAGCTGTTTTTT. This encodes CASGHNTGELFF.

The chain carries TRBV5-1 and TRBJ2-2, with D perhaps matching TRBD1 or TRBD2 (5 bases each). CDR1 is SGHRS and CDR2 is YFSETQ in the germline V gene. The CDR3 has 14 residues. Deletions cut 0 bases from V and 4 bases from J, with 7 bases between. The CDR3 loop reads CASSLAGGTGELFF. The CDR3 nucleotides read TGCGCCAGCAGCTTGGCTGGGGGCACCGGGGAGCTGTTTTTT.

This clone appeared a single time. This chain uses TRBV4-1 with TRBJ2-1; 12 bases agree with TRBD2. In germline, CDR1 is MGHRA, CDR2 YSYEKL. The CDR3 covers 20 residues. The ends lost 4 bases at V and 0 bases at J; junction bases unmatched: 13. DNA for the CDR3: TGCGCCAGCAGCCTCGAAGGGGGACTAGCGGGCCTAGACTCCTACAATGAGCAGTTCTTC. Encoded protein: CASSLEGGLAGLDSYNEQFF.

The chain links TRBV19 to TRBJ1-1, with D possibly matching TRBD1 (5 bases). Trimming removed 6 bases from V and 0 bases from J, with 8 bases in between. The CDR3 consists of 13 residues. The germline V gene encodes CDR1 LNHDA and CDR2 SQIVND (reference sequence). The CDR3 nucleotides read TGTGCCAGTAGAAAAGGGGTGAACACTGAAGCTTTCTTT. Residues: CASRKGVNTEAFF.

This chain links TRBV7-9 with TRBJ2-3; 7 bases agree with TRBD1. V lost 4 bases to trimming and J lost 0 bases; unmatched junction nucleotides: 1. Germline CDR1 and CDR2: SEHNR and FQNEAQ (reference sequence). This CDR3 is built from 14 residues. The CDR3 sequence is CASSSGQSTDTQYF. The CDR3 DNA reads TGTGCCAGCAGCTCGGGACAGAGCACAGATACGCAGTATTTT.

This sequence joins TRBV9 and TRBJ1-5; D is unclear. Trimming stripped 2 bases from V and 4 bases from J, with 7 bases between. CDR1 and CDR2 (germline): SGDLS, YYNGEE. The length of the CDR3 is 13 residues. In nucleotides, the CDR3 is TGTGCCAGCAGCGTGAGCGGGAATCAGCCCCAGCATTTT. Protein: CASSVSGNQPQHF.

The chain couples TRBV5-6 to TRBJ2-7; D not resolved. V lost 3 bases to trimming and J lost 6 bases, with 13 bases between them. This CDR3 spans 13 amino acids. Germline V CDR1 and CDR2: SGHDT, YYEEEE. DNA of the CDR3: TGTGCCAGCAGCTACTGGCGGATGGGCGAGCAGTACTTC. Translated: CASSYWRMGEQYF.

The chain combines TRBV6-5 with TRBJ2-5; 8 bases align to TRBD1. After removal of 6 bases from V and 4 bases from J, the junction contained 10 bases not matched to a gene. In germline, CDR1 is MNHEY, CDR2 SVGAGI. CDR3 length: 15 amino acids. CDR3 coding DNA: TGTGCCAGCAGAAAAGGAGGACAGGGACGAGAGACCCAGTACTTC. Translating gives CASRKGGQGRETQYF.

The chain couples TRBV13 to TRBJ2-3; D gene ambiguous. V was cut by 0 bases and J by 6 bases, with 4 bases left in between. Germline lookup yields CDR1 PRHDT and CDR2 FYEKMQ (reference sequence). The CDR3 runs to 12 residues. The CDR3: CASSLGRDTQYF. The CDR3 bases are TGTGCCAGCAGCTTAGGTCGGGATACGCAGTATTTT.

This chain links TRBV27 with TRBJ2-7, with D maybe TRBD1 (6 bases). Trimming cost V 0 bases and J 1 base, with 10 bases left between them. The CDR3 covers 15 residues. Germline CDR1 and CDR2: MNHEY and SMNVEV (reference sequence). The CDR3 DNA is TGTGCCAGCAGTTTATCTGCAGGGGAATCCTACGAGCAGTACTTC. This sequence encodes CASSLSAGESYEQYF.

For the CDR3, the DNA is TGTGCCAGCAGCCAAGAGACAGGGGCCCAAGAGACCCAGTACTTC. It is translated as CASSQETGAQETQYF. The chain employs TRBV4-2 and TRBJ2-5, with 8 positions matching TRBD1. The junction had 1 base not matched to a gene; V was cut back by 0 bases and J by 1 base. In germline, CDR1 is LGHNA, CDR2 YNFKEQ. The CDR3 totals 15 residues.

In this sample, this clone turned up a few times. The V call is TRBV4-1, the J call TRBJ1-1, with 8 bases aligning to TRBD1. V was pared by 1 base and J by 2 bases, with 3 bases of the junction left unmatched. CDR1 and CDR2 (germline): MGHRA, YSYEKL. The CDR3 runs to 15 residues. The CDR3 bases are TGCGCCAGCAGCCAAGTCGGACAGGGTAACACTGAAGCTTTCTTT. This translates into CASSQVGQGNTEAFF.

The chain joins TRBV4-1 to TRBJ1-4; D perhaps matches TRBD1 (5 bases). The ends were cut back, 1 base at V and 8 bases at J, with 8 bases in the middle. This CDR3 region has 13 residues. Per germline, CDR1 MGHRA and CDR2 YSYEKL. The CDR3 here is CASSQVSGEKLFF. The CDR3 DNA reads TGCGCCAGCAGCCAAGTGTCAGGGGAAAAACTGTTTTTT.

The chain recombines TRBV4-1 with TRBJ1-1, with D hard to call. Trimming took 0 bases from V and 4 from J, leaving 12 bases between them. This CDR3 has 15 residues. Germline V lookup: CDR1 MGHRA, CDR2 YSYEKL. The CDR3: CASSQEFGGITEAFF. The CDR3 bases are TGCGCCAGCAGCCAAGAATTTGGAGGGATCACTGAAGCTTTCTTT.

The gene calls are TRBV28 and TRBJ2-7; 11 bases are a match to TRBD2. The germline CDR1 and CDR2 sequences are MDHEN and SYDVKM. V shed 5 bases, J shed 1 base, and the junction held 13 bases outside the gene matches. The CDR3 is made up of 18 amino acids. DNA for the CDR3: TGTGCCAGCAGTCCACTAGCTCCCGGGACTAGCGGATCCTACGAGCAGTACTTC. This translates into CASSPLAPGTSGSYEQYF.

The genes are TRBV9 and TRBJ2-1; D ambiguous. The CDR3 covers 13 residues. Germline CDR1 SGDLS, CDR2 YYNGEE. The V end was cut by 0 bases, the J end by 3 bases, with 4 bases between. CDR3 in amino acids: CASSVGDYNEQFF. CDR3 coding DNA: TGTGCCAGCAGCGTAGGGGACTACAATGAGCAGTTCTTC.

V is TRBV27 and J is TRBJ1-1; D gene unclear. Trimming cost V 2 bases and J 0 bases, with 10 bases left between them. CDR1 MNHEY and CDR2 SMNVEV come from the germline V gene (reference sequence). The CDR3 totals 15 residues. CDR3 in DNA: TGTGCCAGCAGTTTACGAGATGACATGAACACTGAAGCTTTCTTT. Translation: CASSLRDDMNTEAFF.

V is TRBV7-9 and J is TRBJ1-2; TRBD1 might be the D (6 bases). CDR3 length: 15 amino acids. Trimming took off 6 bases at V and 6 bases at J, with 20 bases between the two ends. Germline V gene sequence: CDR1 SEHNR, CDR2 FQNEAQ (reference sequence). CDR3 in amino acids: CASRPKNREVDGYTF. The CDR3 coding sequence is TGTGCCAGCAGACCTAAGAACAGGGAGGTGGATGGCTACACCTTC.

This chain links TRBV7-2 with TRBJ2-1; TRBD1 is a possible D gene (6 bases). Trimming stripped 5 bases from V and 3 bases from J, with 14 bases between. The CDR3 is 15 residues long. Per germline, CDR1 SGHTA and CDR2 FQGNSA. CDR3 bases: TGTGCCAGCAGCCCCGGTACAGGGAACTACAATGAGCAGTTCTTC. This codes for CASSPGTGNYNEQFF.

The chain recombines TRBV6-1 with TRBJ2-5, with no clear D. The CDR3 contains 14 residues. Germline V gene data show CDR1 as MNHNS and CDR2 as SASEGT. The V end lost 1 base, the J end lost 0 bases, and 6 bases lay between the germline ends. CDR3 loop: CASSEGRYQETQYF. For the CDR3, the DNA is TGTGCCAGCAGTGAAGGCAGGTACCAAGAGACCCAGTACTTC.

The chain combines TRBV7-4 with TRBJ2-2, with D possibly TRBD1 on 5 matching bases. V shed 3 bases and J shed 1 base, with 9 bases lying between them. CDR3 length: 15 amino acids. Germline values: CDR1 SGHVT, CDR2 SQSDAQ. In nucleotides, the CDR3 is TGTGCCAGCAGCTTTGACAGAGAGAACACCGGGGAGCTGTTTTTT. Protein: CASSFDRENTGELFF.

The J gene is TRBJ2-1, the V gene TRBV27, with TRBD1 matching 10 bases. CDR3 length equals 14 residues. CDR1 and CDR2 (germline): MNHEY, SMNVEV (reference sequence). With V trimmed by 9 bases and J by 4 bases, 6 bases remained unmatched. The CDR3 DNA reads as TGTGCCAGTAGGACAGGGGGGGAGTACAATGAGCAGTTCTTC. Amino acids: CASRTGGEYNEQFF.

CDR3 amino acids: CASSLESILADTQYF. Written as DNA, the CDR3 is TGCGCCAGCAGCTTGGAGTCGATTCTCGCCGATACGCAGTATTTT. V gene TRBV5-1 combines with J gene TRBJ2-3; D not certain. The length of the CDR3 is 15 residues. V was clipped by 0 bases and J by 6 bases, with 14 bases between them. The germline V gene encodes CDR1 SGHRS and CDR2 YFSETQ.

The genes are TRBV6-1 and TRBJ2-7, with D perhaps TRBD2 (5 bases). The CDR3 runs to 15 residues. Germline V CDR1 and CDR2: MNHNS, SASEGT. Trimming left V 1 base short and J 2 bases short, with 12 bases between. CDR3 sequence (DNA): TGTGCCAGCAGTGAAGGAGCGGTGATGACCTACGAGCAGTACTTC. Translating gives CASSEGAVMTYEQYF.

V is TRBV27 and J is TRBJ2-2, with D perhaps given as TRBD1 or TRBD2 (5 bases each). V was cut by 3 bases and J by 5 bases, with 7 bases left in between. There are 13 residues in the CDR3. CDR1 is MNHEY, CDR2 SMNVEV, per germline (reference sequence). CDR3 protein: CASSLGPTGELFF. The CDR3 nucleotides read TGTGCCAGCAGTTTGGGACCTACCGGGGAGCTGTTTTTT.